These T cell receptor beta chains were read from a single sample in a study of cytomegalovirus exposure and HLA in healthy donors. The repertoire was sequenced with immunoSEQ multiplex PCR; TCRdb's copy has only in-frame clones and lacks some. This table holds about 140,000 clones, roughly four fifths found once. Sequencing input: PBMCs. The receptors stem from a woman in her fifties or sixties in good health and CMV-seropositive. Each CDR3 is given with its conserved first and last residue. The D gene is left open where the match is weak. Clone size is given for some rows only: seen once, a few or many times, or a class if the clone is expanded.

NA,TRBJ2-3,14,TRBV7-9,NA,TGTGCCAGCAGCCCAAGCGGCAACACAGATACGCAGTATTTT,CASSPSGNTDTQYF
TRBD1,TRBJ2-7,14,TRBV2,NA,TGTGCCAGCAGGCTACAGGGGGCTCTAGGGGGGCAGTACTTC,CASRLQGALGGQYF
TRBD2,TRBJ2-3,14,TRBV18,NA,TGTGCCAGCGGCTCCGGGACTAGGGGGGATACGCAGTATTTT,CASGSGTRGDTQYF
NA,TRBJ1-4,18,TRBV11-2,few,TGTGCCAGCAGCCTCTCATCCCGGACAGACTCAACTAATGAAAAACTGTTTTTT,CASSLSSRTDSTNEKLFF
NA,TRBJ1-3,16,TRBV4-1,NA,TGCGCCAGCAGCCAAGGTGAGGCTTTCGCTGGAAACACCATATATTTT,CASSQGEAFAGNTIYF
NA,TRBJ2-7,15,TRBV10-3,once,TGTGCCATCAGTGAGCCGACAGGTAGCTCCTACGAGCAGTACTTC,CAISEPTGSSYEQYF
NA,TRBJ2-2,15,TRBV2,NA,TGTGCCAGCAGTATAGCCAGGGGCAACACCGGGGAGCTGTTTTTT,CASSIARGNTGELFF
NA,TRBJ2-5,13,TRBV29-1,NA,TGCAGCGTTGATTCCGGGTATGCGGAGACCCAGTACTTC,CSVDSGYAETQYF
NA,TRBJ2-7,14,TRBV4-1,NA,TGCGCCAGCAGCCAAGTAGGGGTTAGGTACGAGCAGTACTTC,CASSQVGVRYEQYF
NA,TRBJ1-4,13,TRBV6-5,NA,TGTGCCAGCAGCATGGGGGAGGGCGGAAAACTGTTTTTT,CASSMGEGGKLFF
TRBD2,TRBJ2-3,16,TRBV7-9,NA,TGTGCCAGCAGCCCAAGAACTAGCGGGGGGACAGATACGCAGTATTTT,CASSPRTSGGTDTQYF
TRBD1,TRBJ2-7,15,TRBV4-1,NA,TGCGCCAGCAGCCGGACGGGGGACAGGGTGATGGGGCAGTACTTC,CASSRTGDRVMGQYF
NA,TRBJ1-1,13,TRBV30,NA,TGTGCCTGGTCTTGGGGAGTAAGCACTGAAGCTTTCTTT,CAWSWGVSTEAFF
NA,TRBJ1-5,14,TRBV10-3,NA,TGTGCCATCAGTGGGGGACAACGAGATCAGCCCCAGCATTTT,CAISGGQRDQPQHF
NA,TRBJ1-5,15,TRBV6-1,few,TGTGCCAGCAGTCCCCCGGGGGGCCCAAATCAGCCCCAGCATTTT,CASSPPGGPNQPQHF
TRBD1,TRBJ1-2,13,TRBV19,NA,TGTGCCAGTAGTATCGCAGGGGGCGATGGCTACACCTTC,CASSIAGGDGYTF
TRBD2,TRBJ2-3,17,TRBV7-2,NA,TGTGCCAGCAGCTTAGATCTAGCGGGGGGGCAGCCAGATACGCAGTATTTT,CASSLDLAGGQPDTQYF
TRBD1,TRBJ2-1,13,TRBV29-1,NA,TGCAGCGGAGACAGGGGGGGGAACAATGAGCAGTTCTTC,CSGDRGGNNEQFF
TRBD1,TRBJ2-5,14,TRBV6-1,few,TGTGCCAGCAGCTCCGGGACAGGGGTGGAGACCCAGTACTTC,CASSSGTGVETQYF
TRBD1,TRBJ2-7,14,TRBV19,NA,TGTGCCAGTAGTATAGGAGGGACAGTCGACGAGCAGTACTTC,CASSIGGTVDEQYF
NA,TRBJ2-7,16,TRBV28,few,TGTGCCAGCAGCCCACCGGGGTCGCAAGCCTCCTACGAGCAGTACTTC,CASSPPGSQASYEQYF
NA,TRBJ2-1,15,TRBV5-1,NA,TGCGCCAGCAGCCGGGACTCGAGCTCCTACAATGAGCAGTTCTTC,CASSRDSSSYNEQFF
NA,TRBJ1-5,12,TRBV28,NA,TGTGCCAGCAGTTTACGAGGTCAGCCCCAGCATTTT,CASSLRGQPQHF
TRBD1,TRBJ1-1,12,TRBV6-5,few,TGTGCCAGCAGACTCCCGACAGGGGAAGCTTTCTTT,CASRLPTGEAFF
NA,TRBJ1-4,13,TRBV5-1,NA,TGCGCCAGCAGGCAAGGGGCTAATGAAAAACTGTTTTTT,CASRQGANEKLFF
TRBD1,TRBJ1-4,19,TRBV5-1,NA,TGCGCCAGCAGTCTTACCCCCCGGACAGGGGGAGTCTTGGGTGAAAAACTGTTTTTT,CASSLTPRTGGVLGEKLFF
NA,TRBJ2-5,13,TRBV29-1,NA,TGCAGCGTTCCCGGACAGAACCAAGAGACCCAGTACTTC,CSVPGQNQETQYF
NA,TRBJ2-7,14,TRBV2,NA,TGTGCCAGCATTCAGGGAATGGGCTCCTACGAGCAGTACTTC,CASIQGMGSYEQYF
TRBD1,TRBJ2-7,16,TRBV18,NA,TGTGCCAGCTCACCGGAGGGACAGGGGATTTCCTACGAGCAGTACTTC,CASSPEGQGISYEQYF
TRBD1,TRBJ1-4,15,TRBV7-2,NA,TGTGCCAGCAGTCATGGGACAGGGGTTAGCGAAAAACTGTTTTTT,CASSHGTGVSEKLFF